This passage covers 25 T cell receptor beta chains from one sample sequenced in a study of technical replicates of blood from a few donors (TCRdb year 2017). The protocol used for the library was the immunoSEQ multiplex PCR assay. TCRdb mirrors the immuneACCESS table, restricted to in-frame sequences. Some clones are absent from its copies; in checked studies, under half trace to an unresolved V gene, and the reason for the others is unknown. Recorded for this sample are more than 90,000 clones; more than 90% of them occurred a single time. 0.2% to 0.25% of the sample goes to the ten largest clones. The sample comprised T cells isolated from PBMCs. The receptors stem from a human donor in good health.

The chain employs TRBV13 and TRBJ1-1, with D possibly being TRBD1 (6 bases). This CDR3 has 14 residues. Trimming stripped 5 bases from V and 3 bases from J, with 13 bases between. The germline V gene encodes CDR1 PRHDT and CDR2 FYEKMQ (reference sequence). As DNA, the CDR3 is TGTGCCAGCAGCCCCCGACAGGATGACACTGAAGCTTTCTTT. Translation: CASSPRQDDTEAFF.

The chain has TRBV19 and TRBJ2-6; weak D call: TRBD1 (6 bases). This CDR3 is built from 12 residues. Trimming removed 5 bases from V and 14 bases from J, with 13 bases in between. The germline gives CDR1 LNHDA, CDR2 SQIVND (reference sequence). The CDR3 DNA reads as TGTGCCAGTAGTCCTAACAGGGATCTCCTGACTTTC. This gives the protein CASSPNRDLLTF.

The V call is TRBV27, the J call TRBJ2-3, with 8 nucleotides matching TRBD2. The V and J ends lost 5 bases and 4 bases, in that order; junction bases with no gene match: 11. Germline V lookup: CDR1 MNHEY, CDR2 SMNVEV (reference sequence). The CDR3 covers 16 residues. CDR3 DNA sequence: TGTGCCAGCAGTGACACTAGCGGTGGGGGCGCAGATACGCAGTATTTT. It codes for CASSDTSGGGADTQYF.

The genes are TRBV4-1 and TRBJ1-2, with TRBD1 matching over 9 bases. CDR3 length: 19 residues. The ends lost 0 bases at V and 0 bases at J; junction bases unmatched: 11. The germline V gene encodes CDR1 MGHRA and CDR2 YSYEKL. The CDR3 region is CASSQDWKIGTGTNYGYTF. The CDR3 DNA reads TGCGCCAGCAGCCAAGATTGGAAGATCGGGACAGGGACTAACTATGGCTACACCTTC.

This clone appeared once. The chain carries TRBV10-3 and TRBJ2-7; 7 bases match TRBD2. Germline values: CDR1 ENHRY, CDR2 SYGVKD. V lost 11 bases and J lost 7; bases outside the gene matches: 14. The length of the CDR3 is 13 residues. The CDR3, as DNA: TGTGCCGTCAAACGGGGGGACGGGGAGGAGCAGTACTTC. As protein: CAVKRGDGEEQYF.

With regard to this clone: This sample includes further DNA sequences coding for the same CDR3. The genes are TRBV4-1 and TRBJ2-1; D is undetermined. Trimming removed 2 bases at V and 10 bases at J, with 9 bases between. Germline CDR1 and CDR2: MGHRA and YSYEKL. The CDR3 totals 12 residues. The CDR3 sequence is CASSQIGREQFF. DNA for the CDR3: TGCGCCAGCAGCCAAATTGGCAGGGAGCAGTTCTTC.

V usage is TRBV4-2 and J usage is TRBJ2-7; 10 bases agree with TRBD2. The V segment lost 1 base and the J segment 2 bases; nucleotides outside the gene matches: 5. From germline, CDR1 is LGHNA and CDR2 YNFKEQ. The CDR3 consists of 16 residues. This CDR3 reads CASSQGSLAGAYEQYF. In DNA form, the CDR3 reads TGTGCCAGCAGCCAAGGTTCTCTAGCGGGAGCCTACGAGCAGTACTTC.

The count of this clone is one. The genes are TRBV5-1 and TRBJ2-7, with D perhaps TRBD2 (5 bases). There are 14 residues in the CDR3. Germline V gives CDR1 SGHRS, CDR2 YFSETQ. V was pared by 4 bases and J by 0 bases, with 11 bases between. CDR3 residues: CASSGLAASYEQYF. DNA of the CDR3: TGCGCCAGCAGCGGGCTAGCTGCCTCCTACGAGCAGTACTTC.

This chain connects TRBV6-1 to TRBJ2-1; possible D gene TRBD2, 5 bases. The V gene's germline CDR1 is MNHNS and CDR2 SASEGT. The CDR3 contains 14 residues. Trimming cost V 2 bases and J 9 bases, with 14 bases left between them. The CDR3 sequence: CASSENGVGIEQFF. The CDR3 DNA sequence: TGTGCCAGCAGTGAAAACGGGGTTGGAATTGAGCAGTTCTTC.

V usage is TRBV12-5 and J usage is TRBJ2-7, with D possibly TRBD1 on 6 matching bases. The CDR3 sequence is 9 residues long. The germline V and J ends were trimmed by 9 bases and 6 bases, with 6 bases remaining between them. The V gene's germline CDR1 is LGHNT and CDR2 FRNRAP. The CDR3 region is CARGGEQYF. The CDR3 nucleotides read TGTGCTAGAGGGGGCGAGCAGTACTTC.

This chain links TRBV9 with TRBJ2-3; 12 bases agree with TRBD2. The germline gives CDR1 SGDLS, CDR2 YYNGEE. After removal of 3 bases from V and 2 bases from J, the junction contained 4 bases not matched to a gene. The CDR3 extends over 16 amino acids. Here the CDR3 reads CASSATSGGYTDTQYF. The CDR3 DNA reads as TGTGCCAGCAGCGCGACTAGCGGGGGCTACACAGATACGCAGTATTTT.

The chain carries TRBV7-8 and TRBJ1-4; D remains ambiguous. Germline V lookup: CDR1 SGHVS, CDR2 FQNEAQ. This CDR3 is 15 amino acids long. Deletions cut 5 bases from V and 0 bases from J, with 10 bases between. The CDR3 DNA reads TGTGCCAGCAGCCTTCCGGTAGCAACTAATGAAAAACTGTTTTTT. Residues: CASSLPVATNEKLFF. The full variable domain, in which reference TRBV7-8 and TRBJ1-4 provide the parts outside the CDR3, is GAGVSQSPRYKVAKRGQDVALRCDPISGHVSLFWYQQALGQGPEFLTYFQNEAQLDKSGLPSDRFFAERPEGSVSTLKIQRTQQEDSAVYLCASSLPVATNEKLFFGSGTQLSVL.

V is TRBV28 and J is TRBJ2-2; D unresolved. V lost 5 bases and J 3 bases, leaving 4 bases between the germline ends. CDR1 and CDR2 from the germline V gene are MDHEN and SYDVKM. CDR3 length equals 12 residues. As DNA, the CDR3 is TGTGCCAGCAGTCTTTACACCGGGGAGCTGTTTTTT. It is translated as CASSLYTGELFF.

The chain combines TRBV6-1 with TRBJ1-3; no clear D. The length of the CDR3 is 13 residues. Germline CDR1 MNHNS, CDR2 SASEGT. V lost 7 bases to trimming and J lost 2 bases, with 9 bases between them. CDR3 protein: CASMRETGNTIYF. The DNA of the CDR3 is TGTGCCAGCATGAGGGAAACTGGAAACACCATATATTTT.

The DNA for the CDR3 is TGTGCCAGCAGCTTAGCCGCGGGTTCCCACGAGCAGTACTTC. Residues: CASSLAAGSHEQYF. The V gene is TRBV7-2, the J gene TRBJ2-7; D is perhaps TRBD2 (5 bases). CDR1 is SGHTA, CDR2 FQGNSA, per germline. Trimming shortened V by 0 bases and J by 5 bases, and 11 bases separated the two germline ends. The CDR3 loop spans 14 amino acids.

The chain employs TRBV2 and TRBJ1-6; maybe TRBD1 (5 bases). V was clipped by 2 bases and J by 4 bases, with 12 bases between them. The length of the CDR3 is 16 residues. Germline CDR1 is SNHLY and CDR2 is FYNNEI. The CDR3 region is CASSERQLRYNSPLHF. In DNA form, the CDR3 reads TGTGCCAGCAGTGAAAGACAGCTCCGGTATAATTCACCCCTCCACTTT. Full variable domain (missing parts from reference TRBV2 and TRBJ1-6): EPEVTQTPSHQVTQMGQEVILRCVPISNHLYFYWYRQILGQKVEFLVSFYNNEISEKSEIFDDQFSVERPDGSNFTLKIRSTKLEDSAMYFCASSERQLRYNSPLHFGNGTRLTVT.

The rearrangement links TRBV5-1 to TRBJ2-7, with 13 bases fitting TRBD2. The CDR3 runs to 17 residues. V lost 3 bases and J lost 0; bases outside the gene matches: 6. Germline-derived CDR1 and CDR2 are SGHRS and YFSETQ. The CDR3 coding sequence is TGCGCCAGCAGCTGGGGGACTAGCGGGATCTACTCCTACGAGCAGTACTTC. Translating it yields CASSWGTSGIYSYEQYF.

The chain uses TRBV4-2 and TRBJ2-2; possible D gene TRBD1, 5 bases. Per germline, CDR1 LGHNA and CDR2 YNFKEQ. Trimming took off 6 bases at V and 3 bases at J, with 8 bases between the two ends. The CDR3 loop spans 13 amino acids. The chain's CDR3 is CASSQGYTGELFF. In DNA, the CDR3 is TGTGCCAGCAGTCAGGGATACACCGGGGAGCTGTTTTTT.

The J gene is TRBJ1-2, the V gene TRBV4-2, with D perhaps TRBD1 (6 bases). The V end lost 0 bases, the J end lost 0 bases, and 11 bases lay between the germline ends. This CDR3 has 16 residues. Germline V CDR1 and CDR2: LGHNA, YNFKEQ. Written as DNA, the CDR3 is TGTGCCAGCAGCCAAGAAGGATCAGGGGCTAACTATGGCTACACCTTC. Its translation: CASSQEGSGANYGYTF.

The genes are TRBV9 and TRBJ1-4; 8 positions match TRBD1. The CDR3 length is 15 residues. From germline, CDR1 is SGDLS and CDR2 YYNGEE. V gave up 4 bases and J gave up 6 bases; unmatched junction bases: 8. The CDR3 DNA reads TGTGCCAGCAGCTCGAGACAGGGGATAGATGAAAAACTGTTTTTT. Its translation: CASSSRQGIDEKLFF.

The chain links TRBV21-1 to TRBJ1-5; the table names TRBD1, a call not compared with the DNA. TRBV21-1 is termed a pseudogene. The CDR3 has 16 residues. The CDR3 coding sequence is TGTGCCAGCAGCAACAGGACAGAAAATAGCAATCAGCCCCAGCATTTT. Protein: CASSNRTENSNQPQHF.

The V and J genes are TRBV5-1 and TRBJ2-1; 12 bases agree with TRBD2. The V and J ends lost 6 bases and 6 bases, in that order; junction bases with no gene match: 4. The CDR3 loop spans 14 amino acids. Germline V lookup: CDR1 SGHRS, CDR2 YFSETQ. CDR3 nucleotide sequence: TGCGCCAGCACCTCTAGCGGGAGGGTCAATGAGCAGTTCTTC. Its protein product is CASTSSGRVNEQFF.

The rearrangement joins TRBV5-1 to TRBJ2-1; 10 nucleotides agree with TRBD2. The CDR3 contains 15 residues. Germline lookup yields CDR1 SGHRS and CDR2 YFSETQ. The V segment lost 4 bases and the J segment 8 bases; nucleotides outside the gene matches: 9. The CDR3 reads CASSLLAGVVDEQFF. CDR3 DNA: TGCGCCAGCAGCCTGCTAGCGGGGGTGGTCGATGAGCAGTTCTTC.

The V call is TRBV14, the J call TRBJ1-1; D not resolved. V lost 1 base to trimming and J lost 10 bases, with 16 bases between them. Germline-derived CDR1 and CDR2 are SGHDN and FVKESK. The CDR3 covers 14 residues. This CDR3 is CASSQVAPEMIAFF. CDR3 DNA sequence: TGTGCCAGCAGCCAAGTGGCCCCGGAGATGATAGCTTTCTTT.

CDR3 sequence: CASRPHDRVGAFF. The CDR3 bases are TGCGCCAGCAGACCACACGACAGGGTGGGTGCTTTCTTT. The chain carries TRBV5-1 and TRBJ1-1; the match to TRBD1 covers 7 bases. From germline, CDR1 is SGHRS and CDR2 YFSETQ. V trimming: 5 bases; J trimming: 11 bases; junction bases outside the gene matches: 12. The CDR3 is 13 residues long.